The TCR beta chain under discussion was sequenced for a study of blood T cell repertoires in COVID-19. Study overall: Samples representing acute and convalescent COVID-19 were sourced from the United States, Italy and Spain. Sources were T cells, B-cell-depleted T cells, or PBMCs; the material itself was cDNA or gDNA.

Under the authors' procedure: The authors estimated nucleated cell counts from reference gene primer amplification. Produced via immunoSEQ multiplex PCR; TCRdb's table is partial and in-frame only. V and J calls and clone size are as listed in that table; D and trimming were resolved from the DNA. The table shows 130,000 or so clones, with 75% to 85% occurring only once. Germline V gives CDR1 MRHNA, CDR2 SNTAGT. V gave up 2 bases and J gave up 5 bases, with 15 bases separating them. The CDR3 sequence is 15 residues long. Seattle's cohort entered during active infection and was followed longitudinally.

The rearrangement joins TRBV6-4 to TRBJ2-5; weak D call: TRBD1 (7 bases). The sequenced material came from peripheral blood. The source of this sequence is a woman aged 70 to 79 with COVID-19, enrolled during active disease. In DNA, the CDR3 is TGTGCCAGCAGTGACACAGGGGCCGCGGGGGAGACCCAGTACTTC. Translated: CASSDTGAAGETQYF.